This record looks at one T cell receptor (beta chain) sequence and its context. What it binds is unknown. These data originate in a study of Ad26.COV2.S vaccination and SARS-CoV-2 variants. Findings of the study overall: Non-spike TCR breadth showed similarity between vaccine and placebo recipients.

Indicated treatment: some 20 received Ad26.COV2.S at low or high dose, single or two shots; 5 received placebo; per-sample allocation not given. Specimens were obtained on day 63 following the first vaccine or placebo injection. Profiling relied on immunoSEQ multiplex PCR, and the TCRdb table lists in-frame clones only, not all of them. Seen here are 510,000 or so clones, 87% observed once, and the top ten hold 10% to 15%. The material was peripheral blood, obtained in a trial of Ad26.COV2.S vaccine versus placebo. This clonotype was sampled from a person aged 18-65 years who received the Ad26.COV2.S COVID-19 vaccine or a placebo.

The DNA for the CDR3 is TGTGCCAGCAGTTTTTTGGGGACCTACGAGCAGTACTTC. Translating gives CASSFLGTYEQYF. The genes are TRBV12-3 or TRBV12-4 and TRBJ2-7, with unresolved D. V was pared by 3 bases and J by 2 bases, with 8 bases between. This CDR3 comprises 13 residues.